These T cell receptor beta chains were read from a single sample in a study of blood T cell repertoires in COVID-19. Measured with immunoSEQ multiplex PCR; TCRdb has only the in-frame clones, and not every one. Of 99,000 or so clones listed, roughly four fifths were seen once; the top ten hold about 4.8%. Sequenced: peripheral blood. The source is a man in his 60s with acute or convalescent COVID-19. The CDR3 runs from the conserved cysteine through the conserved F or W. A D gene is named only where the DNA matches it firmly. Size is omitted from some rows. Given values are once, few, many or a class for expanded clones.

TRBD1	TRBV3-1/TRBV3-2	-	TRBJ1-2	TGTGCCAGCAGCCAGAGAACAGGGGGATCAAACTATGGCTACACCTTC	CASSQRTGGSNYGYTF
TRBD2	TRBV9	once	TRBJ2-3	TGTGCCAGCAGCGTTGTGAGCGGGAGTCAAGATACGCAGTATTTT	CASSVVSGSQDTQYF
-	TRBV10-3	-	TRBJ2-1	TGTGCCATCAGTCAAACAGGAAACAATGAGCAGTTCTTC	CAISQTGNNEQFF
-	TRBV5-4	-	TRBJ1-1	TGTGCCAGCAGCCGAGTTGCGGGCACTGAAGCTTTCTTT	CASSRVAGTEAFF
-	TRBV19	-	TRBJ1-5	TGTGCCAGTAGGGACCCCGGGGGCAATCAGCCCCAGCATTTT	CASRDPGGNQPQHF
-	TRBV27	-	TRBJ2-1	TGTGCCAGCAGTCCCGACAGGTCCTACAATGAGCAGTTCTTC	CASSPDRSYNEQFF
-	TRBV5-1	-	TRBJ2-7	TGCGCCAGCAGCCCTCCTCCTGGGACAACTTCCTACGAGCAGTACTTC	CASSPPPGTTSYEQYF
-	TRBV30	-	TRBJ1-5	TGTGCCTGGAGTGTACGGGGGAATCAGCCCCAGCATTTT	CAWSVRGNQPQHF
-	TRBV10-1	-	TRBJ2-3	TGCGCCAGCAGTACCACCCAGGGGATCGGGCAAGATACGCAGTATTTT	CASSTTQGIGQDTQYF
-	TRBV11-2	few	TRBJ1-5	TGTGCCAGCAGCTTAGACTACGGCAATCAGCCCCAGCATTTT	CASSLDYGNQPQHF
TRBD1	TRBV29-1	-	TRBJ2-5	TGCAGCGTTGTTATGGACAGGGTAGTCCAAGAGACCCAGTACTTC	CSVVMDRVVQETQYF
TRBD2	TRBV28	-	TRBJ2-7	TGTGCCAGCAGTAGCAACCGGGAGGCGCAGTACTTC	CASSSNREAQYF
TRBD2	TRBV5-1	-	TRBJ2-1	TGCGCCAGCAGCCCACCTAGCGGGGGGGCCTACAATGAGCAGTTCTTC	CASSPPSGGAYNEQFF
TRBD2	TRBV11-2	-	TRBJ2-1	TGTGCCAGCAGCCGTATGGTGAGCGGGGCGAACTACAATGAGCAGTTCTTC	CASSRMVSGANYNEQFF
TRBD1	TRBV30	-	TRBJ1-2	TGTGCCTGGAGTGGTGAGCAGGGGGGCTATGGCTACACCTTC	CAWSGEQGGYGYTF
-	TRBV11-3	-	TRBJ2-2	TGTGCCAGCAGCTTAACGAAACGGGGGGCCAACACCGGGGAGCTGTTTTTT	CASSLTKRGANTGELFF
TRBD1	TRBV12-3/TRBV12-4	-	TRBJ1-5	TGTGCCAGCAGTGGGACAGGGATGCAGCCCCAGCATTTT	CASSGTGMQPQHF
TRBD1	TRBV29-1	-	TRBJ1-4	TGCAGCGTTGAAGTCCCCCGGGACAGGGGAGTGGAAAAACTGTTTTTT	CSVEVPRDRGVEKLFF
TRBD1	TRBV19	-	TRBJ1-2	TGTGCCAGTAGTATCGAGCGCTCGGGAGGGGGCTCGGGCTACACCTTC	CASSIERSGGGSGYTF
TRBD2	TRBV19	-	TRBJ2-1	TGTGCCAGTAGCCGAGCGGGATGGGACAATGAGCAGTTCTTC	CASSRAGWDNEQFF